This T cell receptor (beta chain) was retrieved from a study of T cell responses to AZD1222 COVID-19 vaccine (dated by TCRdb to about 2021). In the study overall: TCR sequencing was performed for about 250 trial participants, of whom some 200 were given two doses of AZD1222 and around 26 were given two doses of MenACWY control vaccine. Trial participants were enrolled by age into 18-55, 56-69 and 70-plus year subgroups, with 148, 28 and 57 TCR-sequenced participants respectively.

General conclusions and limits of the study: Conclusions about previously exposed vaccinees are limited, since just five to seven AZD1222 recipients were seropositive for SARS-CoV-2 at baseline. Participants were mostly white British and included more females than males, and it was suggested by the authors that clonal diversity may have been underestimated. After two AZD1222 doses, spike-specific TCR breadth and depth were significantly higher than at day 0 and than in MenACWY recipients. CD4 TCRs associated with the vaccine covered the entire spike protein, and the dominant responses were in regions 160-218 and 743-854. In the small 56-69-year group, the increase in depth fell short of significance, most likely because of low power. Epitopes outside the regions mutated in the B.1.351 and B.1.1.7 variants were reportedly recognized by nearly half of the unique spike-specific TCRs. No day 14 peak-response samples were available, so repertoires were characterized only after the peak T cell response.

This clone was seen only once. No cognate antigen has been identified for it. One base away there is no much larger clone; base qualities are not given. The sample's time point label, in plain terms: about 28 days (+/-7) after the second vaccine dose. AZD1222 recipients given second doses at about 4 weeks or at about 12 weeks were pooled, since spike-specific TCR depth and breadth were not found to differ between the two schedules. Vaccinee samples were obtained from the UK trials COV001 and COV002, which included a single-blind randomized controlled phase 2/3 trial of AZD1222 (ChAdOx1 nCoV-19) in healthy adults. Trial participant PBMC samples were collected at day 0 and day 28 after the second dose for TCRbeta chain sequencing. The CDR3 regions of human TCRbeta chains were analyzed by immunosequencing. Under the source paper's analysis protocol: TCRs in the repertoires were matched against a reference library of SARS-CoV-2-specific TCRs that had been generated with the MIRA antigen-specificity platform. Breadth was defined as the fraction of unique TCRs that were SARS-CoV-2-associated, and depth was defined as the fraction of total T cells that were SARS-CoV-2-associated. Each spike-specific TCR was assigned to its reactive spike region and to a CD4 or CD8 class using the MIRA data. Log10-transformed breadth and depth values were compared by one-way ANOVA with Sidak's multiple comparisons tests. TCRdb carries this immuneACCESS record with in-frame sequences only. Its versions omit some clonotypes, under half of them owing to an unresolved V gene in the studies checked, with the rest unexplained. The V and J calls and clone size were taken over from that table, and D and trimming were inferred from the DNA. The sample table records some 150,000 clones; more than 75% of these occur just once. The ten largest account for roughly a tenth of the sample.

The germline V gene specifies SGHRS as CDR1 and YFSETQ as CDR2. The CDR3 runs 15 amino acids, cysteine and phenylalanine included. The DNA shown is the 45-base CDR3, in frame from base 1. V was cut back by 0 bases and J by 1 base, leaving a gap of 11 bases between them. The sequence is built from TRBV5-1 and TRBJ2-7; the D segment might be TRBD1 or TRBD2, since each matches 6 bases. The source is an adult who received the AZD1222 COVID-19 vaccine. The sequencing used peripheral blood, collected 28 days after the second AZD1222 dose. The CDR3 region: CASSLDGGPSYEQYF. The DNA reads TGCGCCAGCAGCTTGGATGGGGGGCCTTCCTACGAGCAGTACTTC. Here the CDR3 is joined to the reference TRBV5-1 and TRBJ2-7 genes, and the full variable domain is: KAGVTQTPRYLIKTRGQQVTLSCSPISGHRSVSWYQQTPGQGLQFLFEYFSETQRNKGNFPGRFSGRQFSNSRSEMNVSTLELGDSALYLCASSLDGGPSYEQYFGPGTRLTVT.